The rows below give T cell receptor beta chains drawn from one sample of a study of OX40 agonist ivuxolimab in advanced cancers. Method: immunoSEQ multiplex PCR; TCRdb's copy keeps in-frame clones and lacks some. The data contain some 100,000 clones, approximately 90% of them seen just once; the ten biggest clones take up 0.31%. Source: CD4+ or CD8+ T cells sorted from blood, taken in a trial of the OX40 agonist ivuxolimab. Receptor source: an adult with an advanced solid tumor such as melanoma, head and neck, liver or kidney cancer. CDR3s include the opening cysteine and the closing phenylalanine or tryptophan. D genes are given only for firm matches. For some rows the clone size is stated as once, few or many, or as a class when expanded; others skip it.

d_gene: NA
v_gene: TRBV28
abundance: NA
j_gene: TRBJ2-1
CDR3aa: CASRDAFLSYNEQFF
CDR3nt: TGTGCCAGCAGGGACGCATTCCTCTCCTACAATGAGCAGTTCTTC

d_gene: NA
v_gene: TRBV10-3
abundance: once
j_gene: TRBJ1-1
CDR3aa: CAISESQSAAFF
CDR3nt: TGTGCCATCAGTGAGTCCCAGTCGGCAGCTTTCTTT

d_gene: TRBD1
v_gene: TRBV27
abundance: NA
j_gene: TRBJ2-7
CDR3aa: CASSFRGPSKQYF
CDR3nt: TGTGCCAGCAGTTTTAGGGGGCCCTCAAAGCAGTACTTC

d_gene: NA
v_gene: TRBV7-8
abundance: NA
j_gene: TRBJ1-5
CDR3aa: CASSLSDTSNQPQHF
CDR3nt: TGTGCCAGCAGCTTATCAGATACTAGCAATCAGCCCCAGCATTTT

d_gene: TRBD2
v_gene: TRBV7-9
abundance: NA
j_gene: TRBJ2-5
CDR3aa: CASSSTTSGKETQYF
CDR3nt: TGTGCCAGCAGCTCAACTACTAGCGGGAAAGAGACCCAGTACTTC

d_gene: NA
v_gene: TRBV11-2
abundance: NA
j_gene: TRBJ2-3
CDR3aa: CASSLEPTGTDTQYF
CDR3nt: TGTGCCAGCAGCTTAGAACCGACTGGGACAGATACGCAGTATTTT

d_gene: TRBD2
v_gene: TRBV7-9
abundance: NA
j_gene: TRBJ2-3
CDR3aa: CASSLGLAGYTDTQYF
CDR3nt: TGTGCCAGCAGCTTAGGGCTAGCGGGGTACACAGATACGCAGTATTTT

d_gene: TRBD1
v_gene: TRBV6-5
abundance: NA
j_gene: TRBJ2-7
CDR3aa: CASSSGTGGSYEQYF
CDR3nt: TGTGCCAGCAGCTCCGGGACAGGGGGCTCCTACGAGCAGTACTTC

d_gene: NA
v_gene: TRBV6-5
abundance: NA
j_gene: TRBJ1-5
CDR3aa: CASRPGGAGQPQHF
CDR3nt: TGTGCCAGCAGACCCGGGGGCGCCGGGCAGCCCCAGCATTTT

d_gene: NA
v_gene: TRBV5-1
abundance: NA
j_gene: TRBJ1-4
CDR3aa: CASSPRGAPTNEKLFF
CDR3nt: TGCGCCAGCAGCCCCCGCGGAGCACCAACTAATGAAAAACTGTTTTTT

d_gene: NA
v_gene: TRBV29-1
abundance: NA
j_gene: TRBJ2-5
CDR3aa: CSVEGNAGETQYF
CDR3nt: TGCAGCGTTGAAGGAAACGCAGGGGAGACCCAGTACTTC

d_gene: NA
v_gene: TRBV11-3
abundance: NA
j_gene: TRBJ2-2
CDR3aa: CASSSRGGPHTGELFF
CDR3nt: TGTGCCAGCAGCTCGAGAGGAGGGCCCCACACCGGGGAGCTGTTTTTT

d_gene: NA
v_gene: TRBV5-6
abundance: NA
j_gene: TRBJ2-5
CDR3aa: CASSLAGFGTQYF
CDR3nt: TGTGCCAGCAGCTTGGCAGGGTTTGGGACCCAGTACTTC

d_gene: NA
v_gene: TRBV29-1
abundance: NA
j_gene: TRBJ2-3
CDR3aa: CSVEGTRTDTQYF
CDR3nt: TGCAGCGTTGAAGGGACACGCACAGATACGCAGTATTTT

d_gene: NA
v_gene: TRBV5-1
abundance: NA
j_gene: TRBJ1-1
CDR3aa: CASSSMNTEAFF
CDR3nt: TGCGCCAGCAGCTCAATGAACACTGAAGCTTTCTTT

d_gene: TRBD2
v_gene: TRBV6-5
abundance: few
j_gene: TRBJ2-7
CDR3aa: CASSRRLAGNEQYF
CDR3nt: TGTGCCAGCAGCCGTCGGCTAGCGGGAAACGAGCAGTACTTC

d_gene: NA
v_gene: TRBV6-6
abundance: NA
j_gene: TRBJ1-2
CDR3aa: CAGSSQGYYGYTF
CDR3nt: TGTGCCGGCAGTTCGCAGGGGTACTATGGCTACACCTTC

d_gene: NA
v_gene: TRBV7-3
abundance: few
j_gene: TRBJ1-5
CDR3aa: CASSLGINQPQHF
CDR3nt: TGTGCCAGCAGCTTAGGGATCAATCAGCCCCAGCATTTT

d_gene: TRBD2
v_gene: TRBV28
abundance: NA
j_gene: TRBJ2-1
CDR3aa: CASSLLTSGTRDEQFF
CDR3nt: TGTGCCAGCAGTTTATTGACTAGCGGTACCCGAGATGAGCAGTTCTTC

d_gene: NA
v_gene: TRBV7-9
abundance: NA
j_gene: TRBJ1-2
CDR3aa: CASSLGRPNYGYTF
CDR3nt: TGTGCCAGCAGCTTAGGCAGACCTAACTATGGCTACACCTTC

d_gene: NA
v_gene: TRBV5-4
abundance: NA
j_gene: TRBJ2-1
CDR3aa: CASSLGRMSSYNEQFF
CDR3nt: TGTGCCAGCAGCTTGGGACGGATGAGCTCCTACAATGAGCAGTTCTTC

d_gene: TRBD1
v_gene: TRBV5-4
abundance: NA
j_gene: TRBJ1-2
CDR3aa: CASSLVGGRFGYTF
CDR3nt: TGTGCCAGCAGCTTGGTAGGGGGCAGATTTGGCTACACCTTC

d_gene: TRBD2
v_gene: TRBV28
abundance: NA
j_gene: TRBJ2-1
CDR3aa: CASSYLAGGSNEQFF
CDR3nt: TGTGCCAGCAGTTATCTAGCGGGAGGTAGTAATGAGCAGTTCTTC

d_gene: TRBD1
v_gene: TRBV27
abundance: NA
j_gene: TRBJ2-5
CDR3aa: CASRPWGQGATETQYF
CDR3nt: TGTGCCAGCAGGCCTTGGGGACAGGGGGCGACGGAGACCCAGTACTTC

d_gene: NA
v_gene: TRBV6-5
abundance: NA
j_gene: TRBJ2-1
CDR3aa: CASSYGGHNEQFF
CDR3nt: TGTGCCAGCAGTTACGGGGGCCACAATGAGCAGTTCTTC

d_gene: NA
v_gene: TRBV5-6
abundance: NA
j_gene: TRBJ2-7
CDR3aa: CASSQSSYEQYF
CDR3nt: TGTGCCAGCAGCCAGAGCTCCTACGAGCAGTACTTC

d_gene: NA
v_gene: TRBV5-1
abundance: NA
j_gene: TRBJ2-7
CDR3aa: CASSLESGAETYEQYF
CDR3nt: TGCGCCAGCAGCTTGGAATCCGGTGCCGAAACCTACGAGCAGTACTTC

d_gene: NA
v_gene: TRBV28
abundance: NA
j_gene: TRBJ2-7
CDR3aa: CASRPTGSYEQYF
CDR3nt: TGTGCCAGCAGACCTACAGGGTCCTACGAGCAGTACTTC